This T cell receptor (beta chain) appears in the sequencing data of a study of blood T cell repertoires in COVID-19. About the research overall: Specimens from acute and convalescent COVID-19 originated in the United States, Italy and Spain. PBMCs, B-cell-depleted T cells, or T cells were the source of the cDNA or gDNA that made up the material.

Ages ranged from about 18 to 89 years, with residence in some 25 US areas. Germline assignment: CDR1 LGHDT and CDR2 YNNKEL (reference sequence). Trimming shortened V by 0 bases and J by 2 bases, and 22 bases separated the two germline ends. This CDR3 comprises 20 residues. Data came from immunoSEQ multiplex PCR; TCRdb stores just in-frame clones and leaves some out. This table has around 250,000 clones, about 90% appearing once. This receptor was obtained from a human donor in a cohort exposed to, infected with or recovered from COVID-19 (not recorded which). The donor label of this sample is uncertain. The gene calls are TRBV3-1 (or the pseudogene TRBV3-2) and TRBJ2-2, with D unresolved. The sample consisted of PBMCs or T cells enriched from blood (not recorded which). The CDR3 region is CASSQERWRRPVLNTGELFF. CDR3 in DNA: TGTGCCAGCAGCCAAGAGAGGTGGAGAAGGCCCGTTTTAAACACCGGGGAGCTGTTTTTT.